Below are 32 T cell receptor beta chains sequenced from a single sample in a study of T cells in Graves' hyperthyroidism and ophthalmopathy. TCR beta CDR3 sequences were amplified from RNA transcripts. The TCR CDR3 was amplified in a first-round RT-PCR using the HTBI primer set. TCRdb independently ran MiXCR on the multiplex PCR reads; one entry per CDR3 protein. The data show more than 500,000 distinct CDR3 sequences, approximately 14% seen once. Sequenced material: blood. The receptors were sampled from a middle-aged woman with Graves' hyperthyroidism.

This clonotype was counted only a few times. The chain is built from TRBV18 and TRBJ2-4; D call uncertain. The germline V gene has CDR1 KGHSH and CDR2 LQKENI. Trimming took 0 bases from V and 8 from J, leaving 14 bases between them. CDR3 length equals 15 residues. The CDR3 here is CASSPPGQAKYIQYF. DNA for the CDR3: TGTGCCAGCTCACCACCGGGTCAAGCGAAGTACATTCAGTACTTC.

This clonotype was picked up a small number of times. For the CDR3, the DNA is TGTGCCAGTAGTATATATCACGGCAAGGAAGAGACCCAGTACTTC. Its translation is CASSIYHGKEETQYF. V and J are TRBV19 and TRBJ2-5; D is unresolved. Trimming took 2 bases from V and 3 from J, leaving 13 bases between them. The germline CDR1 and CDR2 sequences are LNHDA and SQIVND (reference sequence). This CDR3 contains 15 residues.

This clonotype showed up many times. The chain carries TRBV20-1 and TRBJ2-2, with D uncertain. The CDR3 is 13 amino acids. V shed 1 base and J shed 6 bases, with 9 bases lying between them. In germline, CDR1 is DFQATT, CDR2 SNEGSKA (reference sequence). The CDR3 region has the DNA TGCAGTGCTAGAGTGGGGTGGGCCGGGGAGCTGTTTTTT. It encodes CSARVGWAGELFF.

This clonotype has at least ten counts. The junction and the germline gene differ at one end; a read error may be behind it. The V call is TRBV7-2, the J call TRBJ2-7, with 7 bases identical to TRBD1. Germline loops: CDR1 SGHTA, CDR2 FQGNSA. The CDR3 is 13 amino acids. As DNA, the CDR3 is TGTGCCAGCAGGTTAGGGACAGATTGGAAGCAGTACTTC. It translates to CASRLGTDWKQYF.

This rearrangement joins TRBV29-1 to TRBJ2-5, with TRBD2 matching 8 bases. CDR3 size: 14 residues. J lost 7 bases, V lost 5 bases, and 12 bases had no gene match. From germline, CDR1 is SQVTM and CDR2 ANQGSEA. CDR3 nucleotide sequence: TGCAGCGTTCCGGGACTAGGGCTAGTGGGGACCCAGTACTTC. The encoded protein is CSVPGLGLVGTQYF.

This clonotype was seen many times. This chain connects TRBV3-1 to TRBJ2-3; tentatively, D is TRBD1 (6 bases). Trimming stripped 0 bases from V and 4 bases from J, with 11 bases between. The CDR3 is made up of 15 amino acids. Germline CDR1 is LGHDT and CDR2 is YNNKEL (reference sequence). The CDR3 DNA sequence: TGTGCCAGCAGCCAAGATAGGCCAGGGGCAGATACGCAGTATTTT. Translation: CASSQDRPGADTQYF.

The chain joins TRBV3-1 to TRBJ2-3, with D maybe TRBD1 (6 bases). The CDR3 extends over 13 amino acids. Trimming removed 3 bases from V and 10 bases from J, with 14 bases in between. CDR1 is LGHDT and CDR2 is YNNKEL in the germline V gene (reference sequence). CDR3 bases: TGTGCCAGCAGCCACGATTCCGGGACACCGCAGTATTTT. Its protein is CASSHDSGTPQYF.

Many counts were recorded for this clonotype. This chain joins TRBV7-2 and TRBJ2-3; TRBD1 matches 7 bases. CDR1 SGHTA and CDR2 FQGNSA come from the germline V gene. The V and J ends lost 2 bases and 3 bases, in that order; junction bases with no gene match: 5. CDR3 length: 15 amino acids. The CDR3 coding sequence is TGTGCCAGCAGCTTAAGGGGACAGATGACAGATACGCAGTATTTT. Translation: CASSLRGQMTDTQYF.

Worth noting for this clonotype: Being one base from a much bigger clone, this may be a read error. J is TRBJ1-2 and V is TRBV28, with a tentative D call TRBD1 (6 bases). The CDR3 covers 13 residues. Germline lookup yields CDR1 MDHEN and CDR2 SYDVKM. In nucleotides, the CDR3 is TGTGTCAGCAGTTTACCACAGGGACGTGGCTACACCTTC. Translation: CVSSLPQGRGYTF.

This clonotype was found many times. This chain links TRBV11-2 with TRBJ2-5; D is unclear. Trimming removed 0 bases at V and 4 bases at J, with 12 bases between. Germline CDR1 is SGHAT and CDR2 is FQNNGV. CDR3 length equals 15 residues. The CDR3, as DNA: TGTGCCAGCAGCTTAGATGTCAACAGTTTAGAGACCCAGTACTTC. Residues: CASSLDVNSLETQYF.

This clonotype has just a few counts. The chain carries TRBV6-1 and TRBJ2-3; 7 positions agree with TRBD1. V shed 4 bases and J 0 bases; nucleotides not matched to a gene: 4. The CDR3 loop spans 15 amino acids. Germline assignment: CDR1 MNHNS and CDR2 SASEGT. CDR3: CASSGGTASTDTQYF. The CDR3 DNA is TGTGCCAGCAGTGGAGGGACAGCTAGCACAGATACGCAGTATTTT.

This chain connects TRBV14 to TRBJ1-4; D remains ambiguous. From germline, CDR1 is SGHDN and CDR2 FVKESK. The germline V and J ends were trimmed by 3 bases and 8 bases, with 16 bases remaining between them. The CDR3 consists of 15 residues. The CDR3 region has the DNA TGTGCCAGCAGCCATCGGACCTCCATACGGGAAAAACTGTTTTTT. Encoded protein: CASSHRTSIREKLFF.

This clonotype was recorded many times. J is TRBJ2-1 and V is TRBV6-2 or TRBV6-3; TRBD2 matches 13 bases. Germline CDR1 reads MNHEY; CDR2 reads SVGEGT. The V gene end was trimmed by 6 bases and the J gene end by 4 bases; junction bases not matched to a gene: 6. This CDR3 spans 16 amino acids. This chain's CDR3 is CASSNKGLAGYNEQFF. Written as DNA, the CDR3 is TGTGCCAGCAGCAACAAGGGACTAGCGGGATACAATGAGCAGTTCTTC.

This clonotype occurred a few times. One end of the junction does not line up with germline, which may come from a read error. J is TRBJ2-4 and V is TRBV27, with D tentatively TRBD2 (5 bases). The CDR3 covers 15 residues. Germline V gene lookup returns CDR1 MNHEY and CDR2 SMNVEV (reference sequence). The CDR3 region is CASSLGSLAKNVQYF. The CDR3 DNA sequence: TGTGCCAGCAGTTTAGGATCGCTAGCCAAAAACGTTCAGTACTTC.

This clonotype was counted only a few times. The rearrangement links TRBV6-1 to TRBJ2-7, with 7 bases aligning to TRBD2. Trimming cost V 6 bases and J 0 bases; bases outside gene matches: 2. Germline assignment: CDR1 MNHNS and CDR2 SASEGT. The CDR3 has 13 amino acids. CDR3 protein: CASRRDYSYEQYF. CDR3 in DNA: TGTGCCAGCAGACGGGACTACTCCTACGAGCAGTACTTC.

This chain links TRBV27 with TRBJ2-5, with 8 bases that match TRBD1. Trimming removed 6 bases from V and 5 bases from J; junction bases left unmatched: 11. The CDR3 spans 15 residues. The germline CDR1 and CDR2 sequences are MNHEY and SMNVEV (reference sequence). For the CDR3, the DNA is TGTGCCAGCAGCCCCGACAGGGGCGGTGGGGAGACCCAGTACTTC. Protein product: CASSPDRGGGETQYF.

This clonotype was observed at least ten times. The chain recombines TRBV20-1 with TRBJ2-1; D gene unclear. Trimming cost V 3 bases and J 6 bases, with 3 bases left between them. The CDR3 consists of 10 residues. CDR1 DFQATT and CDR2 SNEGSKA come from the germline V gene (reference sequence). The CDR3 DNA sequence: TGCAGTGCTAGGCGCAATGAGCAGTTCTTC. Its protein is CSARRNEQFF.

In its sample, this clonotype was seen a few times. The J gene is TRBJ2-5, the V gene TRBV14; perhaps TRBD1 as D (5 bases). The CDR3 loop spans 15 amino acids. Germline V gene lookup returns CDR1 SGHDN and CDR2 FVKESK. V lost 4 bases and J 5 bases, leaving 17 bases between the germline ends. CDR3 protein: CASSPFSQGSETQYF. CDR3 bases: TGTGCCAGCAGCCCCTTTTCCCAGGGATCCGAGACCCAGTACTTC.

CDR3 in DNA: TGTGCCAGTAGTGGAGCCCTTCAGGGAGGAGATTCACCCCTCCACTTT. The encoded protein is CASSGALQGGDSPLHF. The chain recombines TRBV19 with TRBJ1-6; D is perhaps TRBD1 (5 bases). The CDR3 runs 16 residues. CDR1 and CDR2 from the germline V gene are LNHDA and SQIVND (reference sequence). Trimming pared 5 bases from V and 8 bases from J, leaving 19 bases between.

The gene calls are TRBV6-1 and TRBJ1-4; D possibly corresponds to TRBD1 (6 bases). CDR3 length equals 16 residues. Between the trimmed V and J ends, which lost 8 bases and 0 bases, there was a span of 16 bases. Germline-derived CDR1 and CDR2 are MNHNS and SASEGT. The DNA for the CDR3 is TGTGCCAGCTACTCCGGCAGGGGAACAACTAATGAAAAACTGTTTTTT. It translates to CASYSGRGTTNEKLFF.

There are a few counts of this clonotype. This chain links TRBV19 with TRBJ2-1; 9 nucleotides agree with TRBD1. With V trimmed by 4 bases and J by 7 bases, 14 bases remained unmatched. This CDR3 has 17 amino acids. Looked up from germline, CDR1 is LNHDA and CDR2 is SQIVND (reference sequence). The CDR3 region is CASSTDRGFSSANEQFF. For the CDR3, the DNA is TGTGCCAGTAGTACGGACAGGGGATTTTCTAGTGCAAATGAGCAGTTCTTC.

This clonotype was counted only a few times. The V call is TRBV10-3, the J call TRBJ2-3; D perhaps matches TRBD2 (6 bases). Germline V lookup: CDR1 ENHRY, CDR2 SYGVKD. CDR3 size: 14 residues. Trimming left V 9 bases short and J 1 base short, with 14 bases between. This CDR3 is CAISWGGGTDTQYF. Here the CDR3 DNA reads TGTGCCATAAGTTGGGGAGGTGGCACAGATACGCAGTATTTT.

This clonotype was observed many times. The chain combines TRBV6-1 with TRBJ1-5; 9 positions match TRBD1. CDR1 and CDR2 from the germline V gene are MNHNS and SASEGT. The CDR3 loop spans 21 amino acids. J was trimmed by 0 bases and V by 6 bases; bases with no gene match: 21. This CDR3 reads CASRLLGQGSYLTNSNQPQHF. CDR3 nucleotide sequence: TGTGCCAGCAGATTATTAGGACAGGGGTCATACCTTACGAATAGCAATCAGCCCCAGCATTTT.

As to this clonotype: A read error may be the cause here, since a much bigger clone is one base away. The gene calls are TRBV24-1 and TRBJ2-5; 7 positions match TRBD2. The CDR3 contains 16 residues. Germline lookup yields CDR1 KGHDR and CDR2 SFDVKD. CDR3 residues: CATSDQGAGAQEAQYF. The CDR3 DNA follows: TGTGCCACCAGTGACCAAGGGGCGGGAGCTCAAGAGGCCCAGTACTTC.

This clonotype occurred many times. The chain recombines TRBV27 with TRBJ2-7, with TRBD1 as a possible D gene (5 bases). Trimming pared 6 bases from V and 2 bases from J, leaving 14 bases between. The CDR3 consists of 14 residues. Germline CDR1 is MNHEY and CDR2 is SMNVEV (reference sequence). Here the CDR3 DNA reads TGTGCCAGCAGCTTGGGGCCCCTCGCCTACGAGCAGTACTTC. The encoded protein is CASSLGPLAYEQYF.

V and J are TRBV19 and TRBJ1-2; 8 nucleotides agree with TRBD1. Unmatched junction bases numbered 5, after V lost 5 bases and J lost 6 bases. The CDR3 has 13 residues. In germline, CDR1 is LNHDA, CDR2 SQIVND (reference sequence). The CDR3 protein is CASSAGTGNGYTF. CDR3 coding DNA: TGTGCCAGTAGTGCCGGGACAGGAAATGGCTACACCTTC.

The chain joins TRBV9 to TRBJ2-3, with 9 nucleotides matching TRBD1. The V gene's germline CDR1 is SGDLS and CDR2 YYNGEE. The CDR3 has 16 residues. V lost 0 bases, J lost 4 bases, and 6 bases stayed unmatched. CDR3 amino acids: CASSVGVGTGSDTQYF. CDR3 nucleotide sequence: TGTGCCAGCAGCGTAGGGGTCGGGACAGGGTCAGATACGCAGTATTTT. Full variable domain (rest looked up from reference TRBV9 and TRBJ2-3): DSGVTQTPKHLITATGQRVTLRCSPRSGDLSVYWYQQSLDQGLQFLIQYYNGEERAKGNILERFSAQQFPDLHSELNLSSLELGDSALYFCASSVGVGTGSDTQYFGPGTRLTVL.

J is TRBJ2-1 and V is TRBV27; no reliable D call. The V end was cut by 5 bases, the J end by 5 bases, with 7 bases between. The CDR3 extends over 12 amino acids. Germline-derived CDR1 and CDR2 are MNHEY and SMNVEV (reference sequence). This CDR3 is CASSQVDNEQFF. CDR3 in DNA: TGTGCCAGCAGTCAGGTAGACAATGAGCAGTTCTTC.

The chain uses TRBV11-2 and TRBJ1-3; D is uncertain. Trimming stripped 5 bases from V and 6 bases from J, with 14 bases between. The CDR3 sequence is 14 residues long. Germline CDR1 reads SGHAT; CDR2 reads FQNNGV. The CDR3: CASSNPGEENTIYF. In nucleotides, the CDR3 is TGTGCCAGCAGCAATCCCGGCGAAGAAAACACCATATATTTT.

This chain links TRBV19 with TRBJ2-2; 8 nucleotides match TRBD2. V shed 4 bases, J shed 2 bases, and the junction held 3 bases outside the gene matches. Germline CDR1 and CDR2: LNHDA and SQIVND (reference sequence). The CDR3 runs 15 residues. As DNA, the CDR3 is TGTGCCAGTAGTAGACTAGCGACTAACACCGGGGAGCTGTTTTTT. This sequence encodes CASSRLATNTGELFF.

This clonotype was observed a few times. This chain's CDR3 is CASRPPGTEAFF. The CDR3 DNA follows: TGTGCCAGTAGACCCCCGGGAACTGAAGCTTTCTTT. The J gene is TRBJ1-1, the V gene TRBV19, with D uncertain. Germline CDR1 LNHDA, CDR2 SQIVND (reference sequence). The V end lost 6 bases, the J end lost 5 bases, and 10 bases lay between the germline ends. The CDR3 spans 12 residues.

The chain carries TRBV5-4 and TRBJ2-2; D perhaps matches TRBD2 (6 bases). This CDR3 region has 15 residues. The germline V gene has CDR1 SGHNT and CDR2 YYREEE (reference sequence). The V end was cut by 6 bases, the J end by 1 base, with 13 bases between. The CDR3 region is CASMGGSGNTGELFF. The DNA of the CDR3 is TGTGCCAGCATGGGGGGTAGCGGGAACACCGGGGAGCTGTTTTTT. Full variable domain (rest looked up from reference TRBV5-4 and TRBJ2-2): ETGVTQSPTHLIKTRGQQVTLRCSSQSGHNTVSWYQQALGQGPQFIFQYYREEENGRGNFPPRFSGLQFPNYSSELNVNALELDDSALYLCASMGGSGNTGELFFGEGSRLTVL.